A selection of T cell receptor beta chains follows, all from one sample in a study of CD8+ T cells in alopecia areata. The method was immunoSEQ multiplex PCR; TCRdb's version includes in-frame clones alone and lacks a portion of them. The table records 150,000 to 250,000 clones, roughly 60% of them present only once. Sequenced material: CD4+ T cells sorted from blood, taken at week 24, from a patient treated with tofacitinib. The receptors shown here come from a human donor with alopecia areata. CDR3s include the opening cysteine and the closing phenylalanine or tryptophan.

J	V	length	CDR3
TRBJ1-2	TRBV7-3	12	CASSRDGYGYTF
TRBJ2-2	TRBV15	20	CATSRQRTGGAGIYTGELFF
TRBJ1-1	TRBV9	15	CASSVETEMNTEAFF
TRBJ1-2	TRBV28	14	CASSPPGGAYGYTF
TRBJ2-7	TRBV5-1	13	CASSRSGPYEQYF
TRBJ2-7	TRBV27	13	CASGKTGPYEQYF
TRBJ2-7	TRBV29-1	15	CSVEDRKGRAYEQYF
TRBJ2-7	TRBV7-3	15	CASSLTGTGYYEQYF
TRBJ2-7	TRBV5-1	14	CASQGTGGYYEQYF
TRBJ1-2	TRBV27	14	CASSPRGRRYGYTF
TRBJ2-7	TRBV29-1	14	CSVVGTQGADEQYF
TRBJ1-3	TRBV5-1	16	CASSAGLPNSGNTIYF
TRBJ2-1	TRBV19	13	CASSIQAGGEQFF
TRBJ2-3	TRBV5-1	13	CASSWDGTDTQYF
TRBJ1-1	TRBV19	14	CASSTGQGWTEAFF
TRBJ1-5	TRBV5-1	13	CASREDSNQPQHF
TRBJ2-1	TRBV5-1	18	CASSPREGLAGGSYEQFF
TRBJ2-7	TRBV28	12	CASSLRGREQYF
TRBJ2-7	TRBV6-5	15	CASTHFRDSLYEQYF
TRBJ2-3	TRBV5-1	14	CASWNSGGRDTQYF
TRBJ1-3	TRBV7-9	15	CASSQDRVSGNTIYF
TRBJ1-4	TRBV30	14	CAWSGTLANEKLFF
TRBJ2-7	TRBV4-2	16	CASSQEGGGAIYEQYF
TRBJ2-5	TRBV7-2	13	CASRYREQETQYF
TRBJ2-5	TRBV5-6	14	CASSFMTRRETQYF
TRBJ2-5	TRBV15	14	CATSRDSRKETQYF
TRBJ2-4	TRBV30	15	CAWKSRELAKNIQYF
TRBJ1-2	TRBV5-1	13	CASSRTDNYGYTF
TRBJ2-1	TRBV15	18	CATSIRYGGGTPDNEQFF
TRBJ2-5	TRBV7-2	14	CASSLVGTRETQYF
TRBJ1-6	TRBV7-2	14	CASSFARADSPLHF
TRBJ2-5	TRBV7-9	14	CASKTGHKAETQYF
TRBJ2-3	TRBV7-2	14	CASSPLAGPDTQYF
TRBJ1-2	TRBV7-2	16	CASSTPSRAVNYGYTF
TRBJ2-5	TRBV7-2	13	CASSRSSGETQYF
TRBJ1-1	TRBV4-3	14	CASSLDRAVAEAFF
TRBJ2-1	TRBV5-1	18	CASSLVLAGGPTNNEQFF
TRBJ2-7	TRBV6-1	14	CASSRTRFSYEQYF
TRBJ2-1	TRBV5-1	14	CASSGGLAGGEQFF
TRBJ2-5	TRBV29-1	12	CSVGGVAETQYF
TRBJ1-2	TRBV30	14	CALRYEGGNYGYTF
TRBJ1-5	TRBV20-1	10	CSAGDQPQHF
TRBJ2-7	TRBV5-1	14	CASSLASGDIEQYF
TRBJ2-2	TRBV27	15	CASSPGTGLTGELFF
TRBJ1-2	TRBV7-2	11	CASSLGPQVTF
TRBJ2-1	TRBV30	15	CAFRLAGGRYNEQFF
TRBJ1-2	TRBV6-6	15	CASSQRQGQRDGYTF
TRBJ2-5	TRBV7-2	15	CASSSIRGLQETQYF
TRBJ2-1	TRBV4-1	16	CASSQVSGGDRFGQFF